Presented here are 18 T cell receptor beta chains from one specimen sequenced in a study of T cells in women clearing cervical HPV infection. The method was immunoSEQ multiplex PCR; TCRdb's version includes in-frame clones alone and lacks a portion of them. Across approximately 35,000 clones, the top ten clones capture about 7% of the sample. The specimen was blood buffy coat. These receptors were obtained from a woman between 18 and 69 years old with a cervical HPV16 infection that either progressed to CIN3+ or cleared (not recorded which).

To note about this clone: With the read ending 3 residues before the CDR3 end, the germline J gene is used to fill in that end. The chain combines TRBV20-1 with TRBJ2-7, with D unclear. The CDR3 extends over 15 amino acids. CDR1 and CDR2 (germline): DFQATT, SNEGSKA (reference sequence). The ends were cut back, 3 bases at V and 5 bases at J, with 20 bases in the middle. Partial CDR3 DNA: TGCAGTGCTAGCGGTCCCCGAGTTTTAAGTAACGAG. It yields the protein CSASGPRVLSNE. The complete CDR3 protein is CSASGPRVLSNEQYF.

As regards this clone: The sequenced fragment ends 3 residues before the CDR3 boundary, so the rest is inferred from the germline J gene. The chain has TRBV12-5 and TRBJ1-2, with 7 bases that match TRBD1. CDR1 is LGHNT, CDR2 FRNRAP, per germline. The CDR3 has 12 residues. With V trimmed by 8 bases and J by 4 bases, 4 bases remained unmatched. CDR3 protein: CASQGDSYGYTF. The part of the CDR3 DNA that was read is TGTGCTAGTCAAGGGGACAGCTATGGC.

The part of the CDR3 DNA that was read is TGCAGTGTACGACAGCTCACGTTCCAAGAGACC. Its translation: CSVRQLTFQET. The full-length CDR3 reads as CSVRQLTFQETQYF. J is TRBJ2-5 and V is TRBV20-1, with a weak D call TRBD1 (5 bases). Read coverage stops 3 residues before the CDR3 terminus; the germline J gene supplies the remainder. CDR1 is DFQATT and CDR2 is SNEGSKA in the germline V gene (reference sequence). Trimming pared 7 bases from V and 1 base from J, leaving 16 bases between. This CDR3 region has 14 residues.

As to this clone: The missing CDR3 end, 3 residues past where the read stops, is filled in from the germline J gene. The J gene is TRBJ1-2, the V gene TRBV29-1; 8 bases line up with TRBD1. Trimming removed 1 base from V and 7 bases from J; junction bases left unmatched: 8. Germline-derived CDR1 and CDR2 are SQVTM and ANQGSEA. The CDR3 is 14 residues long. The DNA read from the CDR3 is TGCAGCGTTGAAGGAGTGCAGGGGGCAAGTGGC. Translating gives CSVEGVQGASG. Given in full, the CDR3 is CSVEGVQGASGYTF.

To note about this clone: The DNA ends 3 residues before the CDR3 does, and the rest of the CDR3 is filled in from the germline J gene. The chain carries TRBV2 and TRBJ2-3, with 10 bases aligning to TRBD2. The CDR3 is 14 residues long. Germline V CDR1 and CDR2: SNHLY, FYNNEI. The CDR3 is CASRERGGVETQYF. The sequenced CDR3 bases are TGTGCCAGCAGGGAGCGGGGGGGAGTAGAGACG.

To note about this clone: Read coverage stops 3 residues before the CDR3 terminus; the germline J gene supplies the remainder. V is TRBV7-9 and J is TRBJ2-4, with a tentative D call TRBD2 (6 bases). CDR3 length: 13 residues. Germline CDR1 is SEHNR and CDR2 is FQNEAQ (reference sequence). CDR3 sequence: CASRPALNGGQYF. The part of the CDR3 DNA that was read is TGTGCCAGCAGGCCCGCCCTCAACGGGGGT. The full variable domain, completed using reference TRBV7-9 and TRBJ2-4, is DTGVSQNPRHKITKRGQNVTFRCDPISEHNRLYWYRQTLGQGPEFLTYFQNEAQLEKSRLLSDRFSAERPKGSFSTLEIQRTEQGDSAMYLCASRPALNGGQYFGAGTRLSVL.

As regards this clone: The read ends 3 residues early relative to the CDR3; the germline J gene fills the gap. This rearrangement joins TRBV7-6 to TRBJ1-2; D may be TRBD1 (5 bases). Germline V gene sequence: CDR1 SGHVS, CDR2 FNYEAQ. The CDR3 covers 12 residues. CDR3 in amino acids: CASSKDSYDYTF. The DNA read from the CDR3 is TGTGCCAGCAGCAAAGACAGCTACGAC.

The CDR3 DNA, read in part, is TGTGCCAGCAGTTACGGTAGCGGGGTCTCGGTTGAG. It specifies CASSYGSGVSVE. The full CDR3 is CASSYGSGVSVEQFF. The J gene is TRBJ2-1, the V gene TRBV6-2 or TRBV6-3; 8 positions agree with TRBD2. The read finishes 3 residues shy of the CDR3 end, and the germline J gene is used to complete it. This CDR3 has 15 amino acids. V lost 2 bases and J lost 9; bases outside the gene matches: 9. CDR1 and CDR2 from the germline V gene are MNHEY and SVGEGT.

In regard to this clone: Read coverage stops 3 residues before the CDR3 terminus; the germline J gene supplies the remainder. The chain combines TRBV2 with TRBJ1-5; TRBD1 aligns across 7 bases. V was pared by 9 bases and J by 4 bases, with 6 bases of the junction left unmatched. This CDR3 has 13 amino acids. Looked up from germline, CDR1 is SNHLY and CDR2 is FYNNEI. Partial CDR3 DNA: TGTGCCAGTAATCTGGACAGGAATCAGCCC. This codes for CASNLDRNQP. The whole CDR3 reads CASNLDRNQPQHF.

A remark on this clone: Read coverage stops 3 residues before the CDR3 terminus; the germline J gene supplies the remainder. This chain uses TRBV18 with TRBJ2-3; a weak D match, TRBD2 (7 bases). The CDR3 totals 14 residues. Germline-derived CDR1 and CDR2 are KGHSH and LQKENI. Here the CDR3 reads CASSPTQGGETQYF. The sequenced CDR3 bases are TGTGCCAGCTCACCAACCCAAGGGGGGGAGACG.

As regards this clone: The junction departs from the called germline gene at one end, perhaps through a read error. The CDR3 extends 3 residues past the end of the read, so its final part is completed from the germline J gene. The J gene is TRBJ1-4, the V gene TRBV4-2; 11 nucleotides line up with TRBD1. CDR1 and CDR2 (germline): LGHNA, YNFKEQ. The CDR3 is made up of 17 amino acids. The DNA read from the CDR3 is TGCGCCAGCAGCCAGGACCCGCCCGGGACAGGGGGTGAAAAA. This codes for CASSQDPPGTGGEK. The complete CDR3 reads CASSQDPPGTGGEKLFF.

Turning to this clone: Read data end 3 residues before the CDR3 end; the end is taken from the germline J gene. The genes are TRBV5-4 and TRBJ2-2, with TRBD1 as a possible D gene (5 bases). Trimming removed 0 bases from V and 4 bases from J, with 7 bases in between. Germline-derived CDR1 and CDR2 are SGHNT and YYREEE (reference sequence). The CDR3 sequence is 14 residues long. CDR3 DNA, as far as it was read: TGTGCCAGCAGCTTGGTGCAGGGCACCGGGGAG. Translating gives CASSLVQGTGE. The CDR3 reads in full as CASSLVQGTGELFF.

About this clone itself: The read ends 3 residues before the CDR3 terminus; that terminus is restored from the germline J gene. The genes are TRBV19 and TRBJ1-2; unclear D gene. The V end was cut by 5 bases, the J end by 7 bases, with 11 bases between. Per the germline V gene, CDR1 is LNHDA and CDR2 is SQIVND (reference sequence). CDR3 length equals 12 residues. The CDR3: CASSHGLAGYTF. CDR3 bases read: TGTGCCAGTAGTCACGGACTAGCTGGC.

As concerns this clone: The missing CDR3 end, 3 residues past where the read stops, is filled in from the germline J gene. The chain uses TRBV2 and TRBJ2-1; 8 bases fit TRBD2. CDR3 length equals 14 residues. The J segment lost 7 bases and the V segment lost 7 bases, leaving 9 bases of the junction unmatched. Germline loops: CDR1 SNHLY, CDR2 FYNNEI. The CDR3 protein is CASTGGTLENEQFF. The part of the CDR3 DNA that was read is TGTGCCAGCACGGGGGGGACCCTGGAAAATGAG.

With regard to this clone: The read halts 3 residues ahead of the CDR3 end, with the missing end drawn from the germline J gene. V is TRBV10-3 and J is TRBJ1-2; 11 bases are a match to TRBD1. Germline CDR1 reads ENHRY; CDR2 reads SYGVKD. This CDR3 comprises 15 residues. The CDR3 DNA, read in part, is TGTGCCATCAGTGAGGCGACCGGGACAGGGGGAGGC. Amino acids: CAISEATGTGGG. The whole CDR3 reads CAISEATGTGGGYTF.

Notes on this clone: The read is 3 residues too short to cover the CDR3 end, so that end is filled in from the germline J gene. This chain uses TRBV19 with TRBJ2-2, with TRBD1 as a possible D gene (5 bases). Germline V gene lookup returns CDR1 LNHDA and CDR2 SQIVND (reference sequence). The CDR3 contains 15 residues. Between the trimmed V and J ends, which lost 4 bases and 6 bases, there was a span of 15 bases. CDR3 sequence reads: CASSNSQGWAGELFF. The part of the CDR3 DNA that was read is TGTGCCAGTAGTAATTCCCAGGGTTGGGCCGGGGAG.

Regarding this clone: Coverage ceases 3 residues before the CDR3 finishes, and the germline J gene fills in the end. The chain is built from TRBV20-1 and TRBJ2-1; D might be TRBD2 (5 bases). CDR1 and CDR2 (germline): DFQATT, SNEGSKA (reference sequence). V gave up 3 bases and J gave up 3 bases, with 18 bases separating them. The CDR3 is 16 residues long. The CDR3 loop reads CSARERDGVIYNEQFF. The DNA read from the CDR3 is TGCAGTGCTAGGGAAAGAGACGGGGTCATCTACAATGAG.

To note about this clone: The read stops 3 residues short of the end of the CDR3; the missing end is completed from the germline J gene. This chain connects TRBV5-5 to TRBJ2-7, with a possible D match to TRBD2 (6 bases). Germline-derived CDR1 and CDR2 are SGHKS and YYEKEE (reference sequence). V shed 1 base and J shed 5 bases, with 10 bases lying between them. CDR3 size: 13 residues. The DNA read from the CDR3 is TGTGCCAGCAGCTTGCGGGGGATAAACGAG. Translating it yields CASSLRGINE. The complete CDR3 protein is CASSLRGINEQYF.